Below, 2 T cell receptor beta chains from the same sample are listed, as sequenced in a study of regulatory T cells in long-lasting Graves disease. Arm-PCR of CDR3 regions with iRepertoire HTBI primers generated TCR beta libraries. Each CDR3 protein is one row after TCRdb ran MiXCR on the multiplex PCR reads. This sample has 560,000 or so distinct CDR3 sequences, with about 16% found just once. Specified time point: newly diagnosed GD, antithyroid drugs for less than 3 months. PBMC RNA served as the TCR library source. The sample was also linked to a second study, of T cells in Graves' hyperthyroidism and ophthalmopathy.

The sequenced sample was peripheral blood mononuclear cells (PBMCs), obtained at new diagnosis, from a patient treated with antithyroid drugs. Receptors were obtained from a man younger than 35 with Graves disease.

This clonotype was seen only a few times. J is TRBJ2-1 and V is TRBV20-1, with 8 positions matching TRBD2. The V gene's germline CDR1 is DFQATT and CDR2 SNEGSKA (reference sequence). Trimming removed 5 bases from V and 5 bases from J; junction bases left unmatched: 14. The CDR3 has 16 residues. This CDR3 is CSAYPIGRVKHNEQFF. CDR3 coding DNA: TGCAGTGCTTACCCCATCGGGAGGGTGAAGCACAATGAGCAGTTCTTC.

The V gene is TRBV5-6, the J gene TRBJ1-5; D unresolved. CDR3 length: 14 amino acids. The germline CDR1 and CDR2 sequences are SGHDT and YYEEEE. V lost 7 bases and J 0 bases, leaving 11 bases between the germline ends. The CDR3 here is CASADRYSNQPQHF. DNA of the CDR3: TGTGCCAGCGCAGACCGGTATAGCAATCAGCCCCAGCATTTT.